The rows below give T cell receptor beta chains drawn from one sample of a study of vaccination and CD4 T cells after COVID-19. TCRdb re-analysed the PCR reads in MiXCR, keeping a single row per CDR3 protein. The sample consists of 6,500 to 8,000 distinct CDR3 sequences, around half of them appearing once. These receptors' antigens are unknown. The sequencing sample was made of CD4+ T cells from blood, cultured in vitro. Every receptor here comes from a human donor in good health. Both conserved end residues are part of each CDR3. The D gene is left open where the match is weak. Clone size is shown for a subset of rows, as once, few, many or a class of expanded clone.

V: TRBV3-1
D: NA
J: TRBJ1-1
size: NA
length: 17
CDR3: CASSQDQGRGMNTEAFF
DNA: TGTGCCAGCAGCCAAGATCAGGGGAGGGGTATGAACACTGAAGCTTTCTTT

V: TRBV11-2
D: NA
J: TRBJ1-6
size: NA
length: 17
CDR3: CASSVIGESSYNSPLHF
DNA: TGTGCCAGCTCCGTTATTGGGGAATCGTCCTATAATTCACCCCTCCACTTT

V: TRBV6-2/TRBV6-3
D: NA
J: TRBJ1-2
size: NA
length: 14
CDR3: CASDEVGRGYGYTF
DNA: TGTGCCAGCGACGAAGTGGGACGGGGCTATGGCTACACCTTC

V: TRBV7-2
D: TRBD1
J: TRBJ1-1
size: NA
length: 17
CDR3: CASRLDRDRITNTEAFF
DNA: TGTGCCAGCAGACTCGACCGGGACAGGATTACGAACACTGAAGCTTTCTTT

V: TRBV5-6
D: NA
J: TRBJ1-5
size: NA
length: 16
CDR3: CASSSRVIGFDQPQHF
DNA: TGTGCCAGCAGCTCGAGGGTTATTGGGTTCGATCAGCCCCAGCATTTT

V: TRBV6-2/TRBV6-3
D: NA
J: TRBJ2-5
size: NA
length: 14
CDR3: CASSIEPRQETQYF
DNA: TGTGCCAGCAGTATCGAACCGCGGCAAGAGACCCAGTACTTC

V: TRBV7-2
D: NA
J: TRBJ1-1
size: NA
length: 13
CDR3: CASSLRQGQEAVF
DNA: TGTGCCAGCAGCTTAAGGCAGGGCCAAGAAGCTGTCTTT

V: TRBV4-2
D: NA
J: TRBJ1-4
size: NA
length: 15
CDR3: CASSRQEATNEKLFF
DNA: TGTGCCAGCAGCCGACAGGAGGCAACTAATGAAAAACTGTTTTTT

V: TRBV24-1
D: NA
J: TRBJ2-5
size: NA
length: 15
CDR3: CATSEEGGIQETQYF
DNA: TGTGCCACCAGTGAGGAAGGAGGGATCCAAGAGACCCAGTACTTC

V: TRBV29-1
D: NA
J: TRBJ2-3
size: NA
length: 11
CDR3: CSDQTGDTQYF
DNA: TGCAGCGATCAAACCGGGGATACGCAGTATTTT

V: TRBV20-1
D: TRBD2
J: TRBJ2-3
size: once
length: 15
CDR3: CSALDRTSGTDTQYF
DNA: TGCAGTGCCCTCGACCGGACTAGCGGCACAGATACGCAGTATTTT

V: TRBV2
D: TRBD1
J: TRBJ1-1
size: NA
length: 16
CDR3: CASSQTGSVGYTEAFF
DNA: TGTGCCAGCAGTCAGACAGGGAGTGTTGGCTATACTGAAGCTTTCTTT

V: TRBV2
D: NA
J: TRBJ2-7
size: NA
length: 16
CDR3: CASSGPRTAINYEQYF
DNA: TGTGCCAGCAGCGGCCCCCGGACAGCCATTAACTACGAGCAGTACTTC

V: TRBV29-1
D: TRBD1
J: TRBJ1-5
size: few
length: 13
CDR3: CSVWDRGNQPQHF
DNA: TGCAGCGTATGGGACAGGGGCAATCAGCCCCAGCATTTT

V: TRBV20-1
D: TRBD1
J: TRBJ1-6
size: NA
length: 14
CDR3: CSARDQGVRSPLHF
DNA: TGCAGTGCTAGAGATCAGGGGGTTCGATCACCCCTCCACTTT

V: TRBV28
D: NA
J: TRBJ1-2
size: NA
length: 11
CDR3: CATLEGGGYTF
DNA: TGTGCCACCCTGGAAGGAGGAGGCTACACCTTC

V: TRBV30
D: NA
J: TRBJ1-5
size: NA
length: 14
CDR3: CAWRGPGGNQPQHF
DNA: TGTGCCTGGAGGGGGCCCGGGGGAAATCAGCCCCAGCATTTT

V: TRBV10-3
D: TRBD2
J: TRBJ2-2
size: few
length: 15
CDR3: CATGSSGGNTGELFF
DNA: TGTGCCACCGGATCTAGCGGGGGGAACACCGGGGAGCTGTTTTTT

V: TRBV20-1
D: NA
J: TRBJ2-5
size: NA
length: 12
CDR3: CSARGLGETQYF
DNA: TGCAGTGCTAGGGGGTTGGGAGAGACCCAGTACTTC

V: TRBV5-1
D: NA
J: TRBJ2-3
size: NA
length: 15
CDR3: CASSTEAGRGDTQYF
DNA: TGCGCCAGCAGCACGGAGGCAGGGAGAGGGGATACGCAGTATTTT

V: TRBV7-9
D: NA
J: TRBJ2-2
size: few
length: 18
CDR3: CASSLEATGTPYTGELFF
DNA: TGTGCCAGCAGCTTAGAGGCTACCGGGACACCTTACACCGGGGAGCTGTTTTTT

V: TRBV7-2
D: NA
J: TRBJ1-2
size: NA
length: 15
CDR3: CASSLSRAVNYGYTF
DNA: TGTGCCAGCAGCTTAAGCAGGGCGGTTAACTATGGCTACACCTTC

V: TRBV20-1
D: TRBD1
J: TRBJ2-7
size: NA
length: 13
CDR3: CSGIGTGFYEQYF
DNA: TGCAGTGGGATCGGGACAGGGTTTTACGAGCAGTACTTC

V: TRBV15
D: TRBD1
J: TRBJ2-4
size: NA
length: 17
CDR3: CATSRESAGGRKNIQYF
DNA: TGTGCCACCAGCAGAGAATCGGCAGGGGGACGGAAAAACATTCAGTACTTC

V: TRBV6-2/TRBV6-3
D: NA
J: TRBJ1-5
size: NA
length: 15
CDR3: CASSRRGYSNQPQHF
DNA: TGTGCCAGCAGTCGGCGGGGGTATAGCAATCAGCCCCAGCATTTT

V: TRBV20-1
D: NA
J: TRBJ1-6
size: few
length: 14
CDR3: CSAEKGGRDSPLHF
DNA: TGCAGTGCTGAGAAAGGGGGTCGGGATTCACCCCTCCACTTT

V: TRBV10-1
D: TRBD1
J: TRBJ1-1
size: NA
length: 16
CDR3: CASSGVPGQVDTEAFF
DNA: TGCGCCAGCAGTGGGGTCCCGGGACAGGTGGACACTGAAGCTTTCTTT

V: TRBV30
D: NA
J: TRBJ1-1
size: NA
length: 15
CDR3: CAWSVSGRRNTEAFF
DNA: TGTGCCTGGAGTGTGTCGGGGCGGAGGAACACTGAAGCTTTCTTT

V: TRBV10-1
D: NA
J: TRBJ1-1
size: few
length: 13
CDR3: CASSDQVNTEAFF
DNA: TGCGCCAGCAGTGACCAGGTGAACACTGAAGCTTTCTTT

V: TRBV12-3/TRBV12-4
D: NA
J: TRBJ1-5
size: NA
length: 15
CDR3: CASSLHSGANQPQHF
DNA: TGTGCCAGCAGTTTACATTCAGGGGCGAATCAGCCCCAGCATTTT

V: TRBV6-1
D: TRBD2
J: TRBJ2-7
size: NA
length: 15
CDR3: CASSVAGGLGDEQYF
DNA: TGTGCCAGCAGTGTAGCGGGGGGCCTCGGAGACGAGCAGTACTTC

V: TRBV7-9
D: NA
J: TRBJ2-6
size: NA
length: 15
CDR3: CASSTTDSGANVLTF
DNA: TGTGCCAGCAGCACGACAGACTCTGGGGCCAACGTCCTGACTTTC

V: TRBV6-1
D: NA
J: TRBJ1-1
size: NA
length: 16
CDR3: CASSPRRRIPNTEAFF
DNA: TGTGCCAGCAGTCCGCGCCGGAGGATACCGAACACTGAAGCTTTCTTT

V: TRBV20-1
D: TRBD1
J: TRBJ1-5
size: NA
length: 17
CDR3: CSASVDLTRQGRQPQHF
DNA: TGCAGTGCTAGTGTCGATTTGACAAGACAGGGGAGACAGCCCCAGCATTTT

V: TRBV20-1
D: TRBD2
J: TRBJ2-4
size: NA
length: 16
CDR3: CSARDALAGYKNIQYF
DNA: TGCAGTGCTAGAGATGCCCTAGCGGGTTACAAAAACATTCAGTACTTC

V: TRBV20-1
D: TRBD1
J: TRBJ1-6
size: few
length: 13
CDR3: CSARGDRSSPLHF
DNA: TGCAGTGCTAGAGGGGACAGGTCTTCACCCCTCCACTTT

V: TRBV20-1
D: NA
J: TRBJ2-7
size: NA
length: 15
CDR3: CSARGPGTGTYEQYF
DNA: TGCAGTGCTAGAGGCCCCGGGACGGGGACCTACGAGCAGTACTTC

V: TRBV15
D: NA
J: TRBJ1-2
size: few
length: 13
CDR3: CATSREANYGYTF
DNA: TGTGCCACCAGCAGGGAGGCTAACTATGGCTACACCTTC

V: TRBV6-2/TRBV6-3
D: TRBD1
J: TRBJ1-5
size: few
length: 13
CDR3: CASWDRGRQPQHF
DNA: TGTGCCAGCTGGGACAGGGGGAGGCAGCCCCAGCATTTT

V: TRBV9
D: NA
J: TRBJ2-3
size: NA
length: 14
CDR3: CASSVLSGADTQYF
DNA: TGTGCCAGCAGCGTATTATCAGGAGCAGATACGCAGTATTTT

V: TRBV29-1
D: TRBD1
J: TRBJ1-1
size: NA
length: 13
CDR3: CSVEGTGHTEAFF
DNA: TGCAGCGTCGAGGGGACAGGGCACACTGAAGCTTTCTTT

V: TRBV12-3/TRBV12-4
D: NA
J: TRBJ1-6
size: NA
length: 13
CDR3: CASSLLVNSPLHF
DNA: TGTGCCAGCAGTTTATTGGTTAATTCACCCCTCCACTTT

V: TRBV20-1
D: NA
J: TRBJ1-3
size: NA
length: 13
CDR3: CSARVTGGNTIYF
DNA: TGCAGTGCTAGAGTGACCGGAGGAAACACCATATATTTT

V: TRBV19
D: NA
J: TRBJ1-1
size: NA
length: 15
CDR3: CASSDRANSWTEAFF
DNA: TGTGCCAGTAGTGATCGGGCTAATAGTTGGACTGAAGCTTTCTTT

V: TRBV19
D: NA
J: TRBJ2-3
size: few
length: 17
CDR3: CASSRLGESTLTDTQYF
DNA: TGTGCCAGTAGCCGCTTAGGGGAGAGCACGTTGACAGATACGCAGTATTTT